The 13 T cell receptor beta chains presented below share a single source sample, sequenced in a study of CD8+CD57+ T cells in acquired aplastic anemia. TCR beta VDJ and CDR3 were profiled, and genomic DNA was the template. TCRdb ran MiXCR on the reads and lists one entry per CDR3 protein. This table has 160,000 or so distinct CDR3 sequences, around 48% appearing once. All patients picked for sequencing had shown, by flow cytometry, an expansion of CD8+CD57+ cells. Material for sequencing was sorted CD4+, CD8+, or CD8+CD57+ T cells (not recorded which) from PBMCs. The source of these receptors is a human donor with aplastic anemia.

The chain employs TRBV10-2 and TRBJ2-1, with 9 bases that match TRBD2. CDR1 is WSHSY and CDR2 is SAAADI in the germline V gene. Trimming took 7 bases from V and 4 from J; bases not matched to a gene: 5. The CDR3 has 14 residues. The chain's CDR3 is CASTRLAEYNEQFF. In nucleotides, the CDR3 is TGCGCCAGCACCCGACTAGCGGAGTACAATGAGCAGTTCTTC.

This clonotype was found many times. The CDR3 sequence: CASSFGPANEQFF. The DNA of the CDR3 is TGTGCCAGCAGTTTTGGCCCGGCCAATGAGCAGTTCTTC. The chain has TRBV28 and TRBJ2-1, with D uncertain. The ends were cut back, 3 bases at V and 6 bases at J, with 9 bases in the middle. There are 13 residues in the CDR3. Germline V gene lookup returns CDR1 MDHEN and CDR2 SYDVKM.

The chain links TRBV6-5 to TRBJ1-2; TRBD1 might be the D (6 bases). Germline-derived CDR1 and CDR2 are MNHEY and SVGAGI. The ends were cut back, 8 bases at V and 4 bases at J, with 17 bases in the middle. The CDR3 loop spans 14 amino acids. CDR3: CASQLRGRGYGYTF. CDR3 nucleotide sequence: TGTGCCAGCCAGTTACGGGGGCGCGGCTATGGCTACACCTTC.

This chain's CDR3 is CSVLLNTEAFF. The CDR3 nucleotides are TGCAGCGTTTTGCTGAACACTGAAGCTTTCTTT. The V and J genes are TRBV29-1 and TRBJ1-1, with no clear D. The CDR3 runs 11 residues. The V end was cut by 5 bases, the J end by 0 bases, with 4 bases between. Germline V gives CDR1 SQVTM, CDR2 ANQGSEA.

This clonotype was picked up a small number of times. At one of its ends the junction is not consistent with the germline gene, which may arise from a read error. The CDR3 reads CVTSEFQGGTDTQYF. In nucleotides, the CDR3 is TGTGTCACCAGTGAATTCCAGGGAGGCACAGATACGCAGTATTTT. The chain uses TRBV24-1 and TRBJ2-3, with D possibly being TRBD1 or TRBD2 (5 bases each). The CDR3 has 15 residues. The V gene's germline CDR1 is KGHDR and CDR2 SFDVKD.

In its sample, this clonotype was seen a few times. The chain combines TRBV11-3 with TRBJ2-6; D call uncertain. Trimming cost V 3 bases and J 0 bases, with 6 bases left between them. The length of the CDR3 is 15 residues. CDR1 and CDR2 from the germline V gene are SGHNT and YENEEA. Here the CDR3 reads CASSFGPSGANVLTF. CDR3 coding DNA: TGTGCCAGCAGCTTCGGACCCTCTGGGGCCAACGTCCTGACTTTC.

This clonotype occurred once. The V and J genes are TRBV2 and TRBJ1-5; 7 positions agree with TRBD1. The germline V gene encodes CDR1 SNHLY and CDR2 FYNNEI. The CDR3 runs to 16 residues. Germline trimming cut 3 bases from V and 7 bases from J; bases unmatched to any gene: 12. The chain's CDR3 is CASSDLGGGDPQPQHF. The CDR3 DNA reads TGTGCCAGCAGTGATTTGGGAGGGGGCGACCCACAGCCCCAGCATTTT.

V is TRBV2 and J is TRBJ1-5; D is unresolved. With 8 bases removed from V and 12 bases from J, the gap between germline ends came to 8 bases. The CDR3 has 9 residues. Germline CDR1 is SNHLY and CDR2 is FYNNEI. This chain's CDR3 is CASCRGQHF. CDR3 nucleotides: TGTGCCAGCTGCCGGGGCCAGCATTTT.

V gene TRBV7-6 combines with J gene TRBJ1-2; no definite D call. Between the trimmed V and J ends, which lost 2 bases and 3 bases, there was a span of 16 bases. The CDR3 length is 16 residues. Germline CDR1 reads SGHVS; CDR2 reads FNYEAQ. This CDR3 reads CASSLNAFGSDYGYTF. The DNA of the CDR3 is TGTGCCAGCAGCTTAAACGCCTTTGGCAGTGACTATGGCTACACCTTC.

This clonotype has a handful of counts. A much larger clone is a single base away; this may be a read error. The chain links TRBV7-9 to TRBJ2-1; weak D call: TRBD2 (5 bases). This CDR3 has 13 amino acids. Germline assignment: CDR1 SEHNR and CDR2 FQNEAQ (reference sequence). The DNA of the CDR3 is TGTGCCGGCAGCGCCCTGGACTCGAGTGAGCAGTTCTTC. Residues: CAGSALDSSEQFF.

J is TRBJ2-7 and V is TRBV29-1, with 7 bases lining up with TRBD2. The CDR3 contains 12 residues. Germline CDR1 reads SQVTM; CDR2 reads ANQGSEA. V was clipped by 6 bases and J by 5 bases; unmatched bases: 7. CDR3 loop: CSVRAGVNEQYF. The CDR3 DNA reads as TGCAGCGTACGGGCGGGAGTGAACGAGCAGTACTTC.

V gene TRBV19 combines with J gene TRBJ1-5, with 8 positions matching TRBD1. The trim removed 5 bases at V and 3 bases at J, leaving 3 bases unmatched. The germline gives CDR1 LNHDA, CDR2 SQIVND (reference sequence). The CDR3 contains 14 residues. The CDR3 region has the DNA TGTGCCAGTAGTGAGGACAGGGACAATCAGCCCCAGCATTTT. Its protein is CASSEDRDNQPQHF.

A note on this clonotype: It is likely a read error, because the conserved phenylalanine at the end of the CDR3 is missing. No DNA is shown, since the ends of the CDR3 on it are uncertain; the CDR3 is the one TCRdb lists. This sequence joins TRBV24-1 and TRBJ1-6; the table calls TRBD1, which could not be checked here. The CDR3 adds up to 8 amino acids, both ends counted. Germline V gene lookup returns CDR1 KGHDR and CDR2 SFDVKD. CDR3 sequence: CATSEAPQ.